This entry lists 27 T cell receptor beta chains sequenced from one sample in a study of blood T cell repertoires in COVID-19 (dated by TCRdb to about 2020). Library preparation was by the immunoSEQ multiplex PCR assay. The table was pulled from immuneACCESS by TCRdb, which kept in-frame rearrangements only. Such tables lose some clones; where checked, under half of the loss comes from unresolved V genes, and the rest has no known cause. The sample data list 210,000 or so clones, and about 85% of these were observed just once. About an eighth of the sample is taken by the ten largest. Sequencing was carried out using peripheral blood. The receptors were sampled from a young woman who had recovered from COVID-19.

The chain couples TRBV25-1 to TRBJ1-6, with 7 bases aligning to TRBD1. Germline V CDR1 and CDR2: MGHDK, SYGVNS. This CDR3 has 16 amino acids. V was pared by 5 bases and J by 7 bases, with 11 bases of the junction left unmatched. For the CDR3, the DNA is TGTGCCAGCAGTCTATTAGCGCCGGGACAGAATTCACCCCTCCACTTT. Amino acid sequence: CASSLLAPGQNSPLHF. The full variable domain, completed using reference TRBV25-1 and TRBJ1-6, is EADIYQTPRYLVIGTGKKITLECSQTMGHDKMYWYQQDPGMELHLIHYSYGVNSTEKGDLSSESTVSRIRTEHFPLTLESARPSHTSQYLCASSLLAPGQNSPLHFGNGTRLTVT.

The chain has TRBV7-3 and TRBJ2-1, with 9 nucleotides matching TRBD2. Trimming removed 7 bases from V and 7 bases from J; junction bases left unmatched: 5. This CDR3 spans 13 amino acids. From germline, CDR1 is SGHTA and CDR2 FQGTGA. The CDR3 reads CASNSGSLNEQFF. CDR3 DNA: TGTGCCAGCAATAGCGGGAGTCTGAATGAGCAGTTCTTC.

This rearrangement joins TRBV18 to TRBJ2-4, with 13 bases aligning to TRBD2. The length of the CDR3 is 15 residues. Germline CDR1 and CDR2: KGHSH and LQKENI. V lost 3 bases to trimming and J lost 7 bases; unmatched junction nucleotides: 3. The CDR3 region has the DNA TGTGCCAGCTCACCCCTGACTAGCGGGAGGAACATTCAGTACTTC. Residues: CASSPLTSGRNIQYF.

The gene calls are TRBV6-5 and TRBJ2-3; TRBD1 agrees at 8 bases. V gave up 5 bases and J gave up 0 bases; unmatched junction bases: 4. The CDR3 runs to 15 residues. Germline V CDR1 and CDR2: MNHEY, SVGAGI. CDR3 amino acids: CASSNRDRSTDTQYF. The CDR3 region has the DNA TGTGCCAGCAGTAATAGGGACAGGAGCACAGATACGCAGTATTTT.

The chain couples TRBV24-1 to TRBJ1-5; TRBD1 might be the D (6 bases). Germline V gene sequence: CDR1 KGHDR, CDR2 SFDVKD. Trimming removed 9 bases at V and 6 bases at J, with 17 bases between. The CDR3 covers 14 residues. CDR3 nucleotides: TGTGCCACCCGCCACGGCAGGGGAATTCAGCCCCAGCATTTT. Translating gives CATRHGRGIQPQHF.

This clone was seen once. The CDR3 region is CSASAPIIGRVETQYF. DNA for the CDR3: TGCAGTGCTAGTGCGCCGATTATTGGCAGGGTCGAGACCCAGTACTTC. V gene TRBV20-1 combines with J gene TRBJ2-5, with D possibly matching TRBD1 (5 bases). Germline loops: CDR1 DFQATT, CDR2 SNEGSKA (reference sequence). The CDR3 length is 16 residues. V was trimmed by 3 bases and J by 5 bases, leaving 22 bases between them.

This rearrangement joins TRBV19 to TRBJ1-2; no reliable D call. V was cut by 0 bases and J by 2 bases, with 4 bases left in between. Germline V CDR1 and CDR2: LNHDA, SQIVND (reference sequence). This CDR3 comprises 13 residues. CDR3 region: CASSIDQNYGYTF. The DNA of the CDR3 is TGTGCCAGTAGTATAGACCAAAACTATGGCTACACCTTC.

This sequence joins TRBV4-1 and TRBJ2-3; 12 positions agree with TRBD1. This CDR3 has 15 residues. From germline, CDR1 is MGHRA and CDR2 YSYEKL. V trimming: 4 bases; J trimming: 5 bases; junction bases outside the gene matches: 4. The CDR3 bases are TGCGCCAGCAGCCGGGGGACAGGGGGCGGAGATACGCAGTATTTT. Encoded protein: CASSRGTGGGDTQYF.

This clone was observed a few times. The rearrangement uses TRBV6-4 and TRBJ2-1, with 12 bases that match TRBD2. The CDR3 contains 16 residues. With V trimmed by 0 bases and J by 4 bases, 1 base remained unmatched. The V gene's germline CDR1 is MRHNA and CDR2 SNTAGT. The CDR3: CASSDSGTSGYNEQFF. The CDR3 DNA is TGTGCCAGCAGTGACTCCGGGACTAGCGGGTACAATGAGCAGTTCTTC.

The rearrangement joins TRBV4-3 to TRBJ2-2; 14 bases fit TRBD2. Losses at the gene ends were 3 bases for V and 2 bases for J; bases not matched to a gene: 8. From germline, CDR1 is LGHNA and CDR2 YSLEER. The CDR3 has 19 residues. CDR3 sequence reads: CASSQERLAGGPNTGELFF. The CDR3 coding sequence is TGCGCCAGCAGCCAGGAAAGACTAGCGGGAGGGCCTAACACCGGGGAGCTGTTTTTT.

CDR3 sequence: CASSPGKQGASLGSPLHF. CDR3 bases: TGTGCCAGCAGCCCTGGGAAACAGGGGGCGAGTCTCGGCTCACCCCTCCACTTT. The chain has TRBV5-6 and TRBJ1-6; 9 bases match TRBD1. V dropped 4 bases and J dropped 10; count of bases not matched to a gene: 18. The germline V gene has CDR1 SGHDT and CDR2 YYEEEE. The CDR3 has 18 amino acids.

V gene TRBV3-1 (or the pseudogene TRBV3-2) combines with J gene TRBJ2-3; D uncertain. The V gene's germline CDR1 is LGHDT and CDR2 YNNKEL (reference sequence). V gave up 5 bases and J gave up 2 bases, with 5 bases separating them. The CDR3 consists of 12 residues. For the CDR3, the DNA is TGTGCCAGCAGCTCATTCACAGATACGCAGTATTTT. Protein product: CASSSFTDTQYF.

CDR3 in DNA: TGTGCCAGCAGCGGGAGGGAGACCCAGTACTTC. It specifies CASSGRETQYF. The chain couples TRBV12-3 or TRBV12-4 to TRBJ2-5; 7 nucleotides align to TRBD2. V was pared by 6 bases and J by 5 bases, with 0 bases of the junction left unmatched. The CDR3 loop spans 11 amino acids.

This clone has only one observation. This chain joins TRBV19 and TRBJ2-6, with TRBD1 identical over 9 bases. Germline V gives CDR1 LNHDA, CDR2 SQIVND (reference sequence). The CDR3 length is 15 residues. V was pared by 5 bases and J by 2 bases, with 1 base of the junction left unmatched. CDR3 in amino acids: CASSRDRAGANVLTF. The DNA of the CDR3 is TGTGCCAGTAGTCGGGACAGGGCTGGGGCCAACGTCCTGACTTTC.

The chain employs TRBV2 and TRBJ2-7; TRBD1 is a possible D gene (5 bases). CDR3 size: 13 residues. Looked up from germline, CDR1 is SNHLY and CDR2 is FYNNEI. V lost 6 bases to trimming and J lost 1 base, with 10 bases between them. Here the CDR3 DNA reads TGTGCCAGCAGGGTCCAGGGTTCCTACGAGCAGTACTTC. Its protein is CASRVQGSYEQYF.

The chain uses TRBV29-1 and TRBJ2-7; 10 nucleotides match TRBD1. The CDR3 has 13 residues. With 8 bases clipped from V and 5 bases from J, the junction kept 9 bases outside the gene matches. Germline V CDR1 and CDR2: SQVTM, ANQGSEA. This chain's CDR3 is CSFRGQGRHEQYF. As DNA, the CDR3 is TGCAGCTTTCGGGGACAGGGGAGGCACGAGCAGTACTTC.

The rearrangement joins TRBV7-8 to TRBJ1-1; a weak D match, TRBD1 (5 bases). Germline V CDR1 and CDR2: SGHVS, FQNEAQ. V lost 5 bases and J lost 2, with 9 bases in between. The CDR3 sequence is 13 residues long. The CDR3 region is CASSPRVNTEAFF. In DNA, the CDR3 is TGTGCCAGCAGCCCCAGGGTCAACACTGAAGCTTTCTTT.

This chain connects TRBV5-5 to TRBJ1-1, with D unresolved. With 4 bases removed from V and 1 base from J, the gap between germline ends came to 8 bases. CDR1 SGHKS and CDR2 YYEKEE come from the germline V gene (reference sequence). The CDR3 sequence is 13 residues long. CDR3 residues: CASSPTRNTEAFF. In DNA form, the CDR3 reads TGTGCCAGCAGCCCGACACGGAACACTGAAGCTTTCTTT.

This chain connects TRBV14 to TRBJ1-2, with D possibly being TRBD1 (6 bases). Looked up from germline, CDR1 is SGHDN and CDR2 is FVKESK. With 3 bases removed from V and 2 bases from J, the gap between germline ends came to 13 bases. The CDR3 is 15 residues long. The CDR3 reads CASSQGTRKNYGYTF. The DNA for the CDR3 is TGTGCCAGCAGCCAGGGGACAAGGAAAAACTATGGCTACACCTTC.

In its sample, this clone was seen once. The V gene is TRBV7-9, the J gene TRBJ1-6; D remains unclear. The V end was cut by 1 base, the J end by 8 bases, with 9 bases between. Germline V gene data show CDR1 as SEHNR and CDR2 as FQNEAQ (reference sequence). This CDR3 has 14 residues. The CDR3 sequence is CASSLGRQDSPLHF. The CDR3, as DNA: TGTGCCAGCAGCTTAGGGAGGCAGGATTCACCCCTCCACTTT.

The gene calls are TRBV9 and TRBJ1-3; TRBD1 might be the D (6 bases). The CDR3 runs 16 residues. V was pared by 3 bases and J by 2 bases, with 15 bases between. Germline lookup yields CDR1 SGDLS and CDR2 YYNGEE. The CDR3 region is CASSALHREPGNTIYF. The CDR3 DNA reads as TGTGCCAGCAGCGCCCTACACAGGGAACCTGGAAACACCATATATTTT.

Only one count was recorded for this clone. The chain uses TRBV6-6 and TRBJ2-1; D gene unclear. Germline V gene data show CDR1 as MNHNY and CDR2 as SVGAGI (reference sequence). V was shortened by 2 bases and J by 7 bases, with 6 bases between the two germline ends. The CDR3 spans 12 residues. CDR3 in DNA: TGTGCCAGCAGTTACGCGCTAAATGAGCAGTTCTTC. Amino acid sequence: CASSYALNEQFF.

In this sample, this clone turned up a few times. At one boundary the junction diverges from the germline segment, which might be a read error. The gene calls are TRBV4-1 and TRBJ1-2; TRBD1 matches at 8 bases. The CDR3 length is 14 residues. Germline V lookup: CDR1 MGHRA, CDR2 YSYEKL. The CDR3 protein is CASNQPGTGHGYTF. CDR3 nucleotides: TGCGCCAGCAACCAACCGGGGACAGGCCATGGCTACACCTTC.

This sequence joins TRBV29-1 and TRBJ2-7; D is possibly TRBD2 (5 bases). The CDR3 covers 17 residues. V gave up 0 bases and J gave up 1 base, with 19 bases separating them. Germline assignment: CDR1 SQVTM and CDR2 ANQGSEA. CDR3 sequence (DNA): TGCAGCGTTGAAGATCCCCTTTCGCCGGGGAAATCCTACGAGCAGTACTTC. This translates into CSVEDPLSPGKSYEQYF.

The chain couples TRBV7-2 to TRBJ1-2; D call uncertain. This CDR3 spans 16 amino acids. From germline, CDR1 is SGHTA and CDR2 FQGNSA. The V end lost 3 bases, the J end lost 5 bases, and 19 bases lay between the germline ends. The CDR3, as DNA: TGTGCCAGCAGCTTTGCGGACGGACTACCCCCTTATGGCTACACCTTC. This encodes CASSFADGLPPYGYTF. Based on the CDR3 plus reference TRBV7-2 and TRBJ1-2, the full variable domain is GAGVSQSPSNKVTEKGKDVELRCDPISGHTALYWYRQSLGQGLEFLIYFQGNSAPDKSGLPSDRFSAERTGGSVSTLTIQRTQQEDSAVYLCASSFADGLPPYGYTFGSGTRLTVV.

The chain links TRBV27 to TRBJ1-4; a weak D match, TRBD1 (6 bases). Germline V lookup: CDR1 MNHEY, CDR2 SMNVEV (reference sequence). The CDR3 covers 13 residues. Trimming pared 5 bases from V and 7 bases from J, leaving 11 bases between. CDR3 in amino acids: CASSRGFREKLFF. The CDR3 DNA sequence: TGTGCCAGCAGTAGGGGGTTTCGTGAAAAACTGTTTTTT.

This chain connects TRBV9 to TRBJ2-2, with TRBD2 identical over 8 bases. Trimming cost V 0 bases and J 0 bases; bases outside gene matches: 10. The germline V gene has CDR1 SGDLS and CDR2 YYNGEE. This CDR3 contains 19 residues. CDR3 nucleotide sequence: TGTGCCAGCAGCGTAGGGCCCTTCAAAGCGGGAGCGAACACCGGGGAGCTGTTTTTT. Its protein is CASSVGPFKAGANTGELFF.